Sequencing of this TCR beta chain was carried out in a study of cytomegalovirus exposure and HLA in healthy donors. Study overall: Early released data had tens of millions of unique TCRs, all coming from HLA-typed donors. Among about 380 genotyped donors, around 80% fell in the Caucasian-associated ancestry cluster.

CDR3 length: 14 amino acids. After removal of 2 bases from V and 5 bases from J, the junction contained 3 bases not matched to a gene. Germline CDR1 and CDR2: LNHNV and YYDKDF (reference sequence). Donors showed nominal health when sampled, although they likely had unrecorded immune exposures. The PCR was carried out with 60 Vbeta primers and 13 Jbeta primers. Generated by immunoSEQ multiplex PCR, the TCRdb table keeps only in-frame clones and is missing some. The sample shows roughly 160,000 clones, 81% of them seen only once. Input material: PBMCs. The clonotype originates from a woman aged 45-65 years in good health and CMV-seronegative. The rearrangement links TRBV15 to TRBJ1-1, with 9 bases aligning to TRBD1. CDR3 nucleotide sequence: TGTGCCACCAGCAGAAGAGGGACAGGGACTGAAGCTTTCTTT. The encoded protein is CATSRRGTGTEAFF.